Below, 23 T cell receptor beta chains from the same sample are listed, as sequenced in a study of T cells in Graves' hyperthyroidism and ophthalmopathy. Researchers took RNA transcripts and amplified the TCR beta CDR3 regions from them. HTBI primers drove first-round RT-PCR of the TCR CDR3. Via MiXCR, TCRdb re-called the multiplex PCR reads, giving one row per CDR3 protein. Of 370,000 or so distinct CDR3 sequences in the sample, just under 25% were seen once. Sequencing used blood. These receptors were obtained from a man over 45 with Graves' hyperthyroidism.

The chain employs TRBV7-9 and TRBJ2-1, with D perhaps assigned TRBD1 or TRBD2 (5 bases each). CDR3 length equals 11 residues. V was clipped by 5 bases and J by 12 bases, with 11 bases between them. Germline V gives CDR1 SEHNR, CDR2 FQNEAQ (reference sequence). CDR3 region: CASSRDRLQFF. The DNA for the CDR3 is TGTGCCAGCAGCCGGGACCGGCTGCAGTTCTTC.

The chain links TRBV20-1 to TRBJ2-2, with D possibly being TRBD1 or TRBD2 (5 bases each). Germline V gives CDR1 DFQATT, CDR2 SNEGSKA (reference sequence). There are 14 residues in the CDR3. Trimming removed 4 bases at V and 7 bases at J, with 16 bases between. CDR3 bases: TGCAGTGCTATTCGATCAGGGAGAGGCGGGGAGCTGTTTTTT. Translated: CSAIRSGRGGELFF.

This clonotype was seen a few times. The genes are TRBV20-1 and TRBJ2-7; D possibly corresponds to TRBD2 (6 bases). Deletions cut 6 bases from V and 5 bases from J, with 11 bases between. Germline values: CDR1 DFQATT, CDR2 SNEGSKA (reference sequence). The CDR3 is 11 amino acids. The CDR3 sequence is CSATGGNEQYF. CDR3 coding DNA: TGCAGTGCCACTGGGGGGAACGAGCAGTACTTC.

The rearrangement links TRBV20-1 to TRBJ1-2, with TRBD1 identical over 7 bases. Germline V CDR1 and CDR2: DFQATT, SNEGSKA (reference sequence). V lost 5 bases and J lost 4; bases outside the gene matches: 7. The CDR3 runs 13 residues. Here the CDR3 reads CSAVNWDSYGYTF. The CDR3 DNA follows: TGCAGTGCTGTTAACTGGGACAGCTATGGCTACACCTTC.

This chain connects TRBV6-2 or TRBV6-3 to TRBJ2-7; 9 positions agree with TRBD2. The CDR3 runs 15 residues. J was trimmed by 3 bases and V by 0 bases; bases with no gene match: 3. Germline V gives CDR1 MNHEY, CDR2 SVGEGT. CDR3 nucleotides: TGTGCCAGCAGTTACTCAATACTAGCGGGCTACGAGCAGTACTTC. Its translation is CASSYSILAGYEQYF.

This chain joins TRBV20-1 and TRBJ2-7, with 10 bases lining up with TRBD1. The CDR3 extends over 15 amino acids. CDR1 DFQATT and CDR2 SNEGSKA come from the germline V gene (reference sequence). Losses at the gene ends were 4 bases for V and 5 bases for J; bases not matched to a gene: 11. The CDR3 DNA follows: TGCAGTGCTAACGCCCCGGGACAGGGGAAGAACGAGCAGTACTTC. Translation gives CSANAPGQGKNEQYF.

This clonotype has just a few counts. This rearrangement joins TRBV20-1 to TRBJ2-1; TRBD2 agrees at 11 bases. The V and J ends lost 6 bases and 4 bases, in that order; junction bases with no gene match: 17. The CDR3 covers 18 residues. Germline V gives CDR1 DFQATT, CDR2 SNEGSKA (reference sequence). Written as DNA, the CDR3 is TGCAGTGCCGAGGAGGCTAGCGGGAGGCCTGGTACTTACAATGAGCAGTTCTTC. Its translation is CSAEEASGRPGTYNEQFF.

The table lists this clonotype with a few counts. DNA for the CDR3: TGTGCCAGCAGCTTAGATGGGTCGCGGGATGAAAAACTGTTTTTT. Its protein product is CASSLDGSRDEKLFF. The chain couples TRBV7-2 to TRBJ1-4; no firm D call. Trimming removed 1 base from V and 6 bases from J, with 12 bases in between. CDR1 SGHTA and CDR2 FQGNSA come from the germline V gene. This CDR3 comprises 15 residues.

The chain joins TRBV15 to TRBJ2-3; D uncertain. Trimming pared 5 bases from V and 5 bases from J, leaving 8 bases between. The CDR3 runs to 12 residues. Germline V gives CDR1 LNHNV, CDR2 YYDKDF (reference sequence). Here the CDR3 DNA reads TGTGCCACCAGCCGCCACAGAGATACGCAGTATTTT. It yields the protein CATSRHRDTQYF.

This chain joins TRBV5-1 and TRBJ2-7; 7 nucleotides agree with TRBD2. With 4 bases clipped from V and 3 bases from J, the junction kept 10 bases outside the gene matches. The length of the CDR3 is 15 residues. Germline CDR1 SGHRS, CDR2 YFSETQ. CDR3 sequence: CASSVTSVDFYEQYF. The DNA of the CDR3 is TGCGCCAGCAGCGTAACTAGCGTAGACTTCTACGAGCAGTACTTC.

This chain uses TRBV19 with TRBJ2-4, with D possibly TRBD2 on 6 matching bases. Trimming stripped 3 bases from V and 7 bases from J, with 16 bases between. The V gene's germline CDR1 is LNHDA and CDR2 SQIVND (reference sequence). This CDR3 has 15 residues. CDR3 sequence (DNA): TGTGCCAGTAGTATGGCATCCGGGGGTCTTAACATTCAGTACTTC. It specifies CASSMASGGLNIQYF.

This clonotype came up a few times. V is TRBV6-1 and J is TRBJ2-3, with 13 bases matching TRBD2. This CDR3 comprises 15 residues. Germline CDR1 reads MNHNS; CDR2 reads SASEGT. V shed 6 bases and J 7 bases; nucleotides not matched to a gene: 7. CDR3 loop: CASSPTSGRVHTQYF. CDR3 bases: TGTGCCAGCAGCCCTACTAGCGGGAGGGTACATACGCAGTATTTT.

This chain joins TRBV7-8 and TRBJ2-5; 7 bases match TRBD1. In germline, CDR1 is SGHVS, CDR2 FQNEAQ. V lost 2 bases to trimming and J lost 2 bases; unmatched junction nucleotides: 8. CDR3 length: 16 residues. The DNA for the CDR3 is TGTGCCAGCAGCTTACCCGGACAGGAAGGACAAGAGACCCAGTACTTC. Its protein product is CASSLPGQEGQETQYF.

The chain is built from TRBV9 and TRBJ1-5, with D possibly being TRBD1 (5 bases). The CDR3 runs 14 residues. The ends were cut back, 4 bases at V and 3 bases at J, with 11 bases in the middle. CDR1 and CDR2 (germline): SGDLS, YYNGEE. Here the CDR3 DNA reads TGTGCCAGCAGCTTACATGGGGCCAATCAGCCCCAGCATTTT. This encodes CASSLHGANQPQHF.

In DNA form, the CDR3 reads TGCGCCAGCAGCTTGAGTAGCGGGAGGTCAGATACGCAGTATTTT. This translates into CASSLSSGRSDTQYF. The rearrangement links TRBV5-1 to TRBJ2-3; 10 nucleotides line up with TRBD2. The trim removed 1 base at V and 4 bases at J, leaving 3 bases unmatched. This CDR3 contains 15 residues. Germline loops: CDR1 SGHRS, CDR2 YFSETQ.

The V and J genes are TRBV4-2 and TRBJ2-3; 7 nucleotides line up with TRBD1. The CDR3 loop spans 15 amino acids. From germline, CDR1 is LGHNA and CDR2 YNFKEQ. Trimming cost V 5 bases and J 3 bases; bases outside gene matches: 8. The CDR3 coding sequence is TGTGCCAGCAGCGACGACAGGGCTGCAACAGATACGCAGTATTTT. Protein sequence: CASSDDRAATDTQYF.

The chain has TRBV5-6 and TRBJ1-4; TRBD1 matches at 9 bases. The CDR3 is 15 residues long. Germline V gene lookup returns CDR1 SGHDT and CDR2 YYEEEE. J gave up 7 bases and V 4 bases, and 8 bases lay outside the gene matches. The CDR3: CASSDTGTGFEKLFF. DNA of the CDR3: TGTGCCAGCAGCGACACCGGGACAGGGTTTGAAAAACTGTTTTTT.

V is TRBV19 and J is TRBJ1-1; the D is unclear. CDR1 and CDR2 (germline): LNHDA, SQIVND (reference sequence). The CDR3 length is 13 residues. V shed 1 base and J shed 1 base, with 4 bases lying between them. The CDR3 protein is CASSIVRNTEAFF. The CDR3 DNA reads as TGTGCCAGTAGTATAGTAAGGAACACTGAAGCTTTCTTT. The whole variable domain, filled in from reference TRBV19 and TRBJ1-1, reads DGGITQSPKYLFRKEGQNVTLSCEQNLNHDAMYWYRQDPGQGLRLIYYSQIVNDFQKGDIAEGYSVSREKKESFPLTVTSAQKNPTAFYLCASSIVRNTEAFFGQGTRLTVV.

This clonotype occurred a few times. The rearrangement links TRBV4-1 to TRBJ2-7; TRBD2 aligns across 7 bases. CDR3 length: 15 residues. Trimming at V came to 1 base and at J to 0 bases, leaving 3 bases not matched to a gene. From germline, CDR1 is MGHRA and CDR2 YSYEKL. This chain's CDR3 is CASSQGAGSSYEQYF. In nucleotides, the CDR3 is TGCGCCAGCAGCCAAGGAGCGGGGAGCTCCTACGAGCAGTACTTC.

The chain is built from TRBV3-1 and TRBJ1-1, with TRBD1 identical over 9 bases. V shed 4 bases and J 9 bases; nucleotides not matched to a gene: 6. Germline V gene lookup returns CDR1 LGHDT and CDR2 YNNKEL (reference sequence). The CDR3 is 13 amino acids. The CDR3 reads CASSRPGQGKAFF. The CDR3 DNA reads TGTGCCAGCAGCCGACCGGGACAGGGAAAAGCTTTCTTT.

The chain links TRBV11-3 to TRBJ2-1; 8 bases align to TRBD2. This CDR3 has 15 residues. Germline loops: CDR1 SGHNT, CDR2 YENEEA. V dropped 2 bases and J dropped 4; count of bases not matched to a gene: 4. The CDR3 sequence is CASSLRRLAYNEQFF. CDR3 DNA: TGTGCCAGCAGCTTAAGGAGACTAGCGTACAATGAGCAGTTCTTC.

This clonotype came up a few times. The V gene is TRBV24-1, the J gene TRBJ1-6, with 9 bases lining up with TRBD1. In germline, CDR1 is KGHDR, CDR2 SFDVKD. This CDR3 region has 15 residues. The V segment lost 2 bases and the J segment 8 bases; nucleotides outside the gene matches: 3. CDR3 DNA sequence: TGTGCCACCAGTGATTCCCGACAGGGGGATTCACCCCTCCACTTT. This sequence encodes CATSDSRQGDSPLHF.

Regarding this clonotype: The junction shows a germline mismatch at one end, possibly a read error. In DNA, the CDR3 is TGTGCTACTGGTTCTTGGACAGGGGGTTACGAGCAGTACTTC. Protein product: CATGSWTGGYEQYF. This sequence joins TRBV12-5 and TRBJ2-7, with 10 positions matching TRBD1. This CDR3 has 14 amino acids. Germline CDR1 and CDR2: LGHNT and FRNRAP.